This T cell receptor (beta chain) originates from a study of blood T cell repertoires in COVID-19. The wider study: Collection of acute and convalescent COVID-19 samples took place in the United States, Italy and Spain.

CDR3 length: 17 amino acids. Trimming left V 4 bases short and J 2 bases short, with 18 bases between. In germline, CDR1 is SGHAT, CDR2 FQNNGV. The protocol was immunoSEQ multiplex PCR, while the TCRdb copy is restricted to in-frame clones and leaves out a portion. There are some 150,000 clones in the sample; about 90% occur only once, and about 2.5% lies in the top ten. The gene calls are TRBV11-2 and TRBJ2-1; D remains ambiguous. The sequenced sample was peripheral blood. The receptor was isolated from a man in his forties or fifties with active COVID-19. DNA for the CDR3: TGTGCCAGCAGCTCCTATAGCCCGAAGAACCCCTACAATGAGCAGTTCTTC. Translated: CASSSYSPKNPYNEQFF.